This entry concerns a single T cell receptor beta chain. With the 5' RACE reads reprocessed, TCRdb shows one record per CDR3 protein and no DNA. The sample includes about 380,000 distinct CDR3 sequences. This sample was included in a study of monozygotic twins with inflammatory bowel disease. Germline CDR1 LGHDT, CDR2 YNNKEL (reference sequence). The CDR3 totals 16 residues. The chain combines TRBV3-1 with TRBJ1-6. The sequencing input was blood. The receptor's source is a human donor with ulcerative colitis or Crohn's disease, or a healthy co-twin of an affected twin (not recorded which). CDR3 amino acids: CASSLSGLPYNSPLHF.